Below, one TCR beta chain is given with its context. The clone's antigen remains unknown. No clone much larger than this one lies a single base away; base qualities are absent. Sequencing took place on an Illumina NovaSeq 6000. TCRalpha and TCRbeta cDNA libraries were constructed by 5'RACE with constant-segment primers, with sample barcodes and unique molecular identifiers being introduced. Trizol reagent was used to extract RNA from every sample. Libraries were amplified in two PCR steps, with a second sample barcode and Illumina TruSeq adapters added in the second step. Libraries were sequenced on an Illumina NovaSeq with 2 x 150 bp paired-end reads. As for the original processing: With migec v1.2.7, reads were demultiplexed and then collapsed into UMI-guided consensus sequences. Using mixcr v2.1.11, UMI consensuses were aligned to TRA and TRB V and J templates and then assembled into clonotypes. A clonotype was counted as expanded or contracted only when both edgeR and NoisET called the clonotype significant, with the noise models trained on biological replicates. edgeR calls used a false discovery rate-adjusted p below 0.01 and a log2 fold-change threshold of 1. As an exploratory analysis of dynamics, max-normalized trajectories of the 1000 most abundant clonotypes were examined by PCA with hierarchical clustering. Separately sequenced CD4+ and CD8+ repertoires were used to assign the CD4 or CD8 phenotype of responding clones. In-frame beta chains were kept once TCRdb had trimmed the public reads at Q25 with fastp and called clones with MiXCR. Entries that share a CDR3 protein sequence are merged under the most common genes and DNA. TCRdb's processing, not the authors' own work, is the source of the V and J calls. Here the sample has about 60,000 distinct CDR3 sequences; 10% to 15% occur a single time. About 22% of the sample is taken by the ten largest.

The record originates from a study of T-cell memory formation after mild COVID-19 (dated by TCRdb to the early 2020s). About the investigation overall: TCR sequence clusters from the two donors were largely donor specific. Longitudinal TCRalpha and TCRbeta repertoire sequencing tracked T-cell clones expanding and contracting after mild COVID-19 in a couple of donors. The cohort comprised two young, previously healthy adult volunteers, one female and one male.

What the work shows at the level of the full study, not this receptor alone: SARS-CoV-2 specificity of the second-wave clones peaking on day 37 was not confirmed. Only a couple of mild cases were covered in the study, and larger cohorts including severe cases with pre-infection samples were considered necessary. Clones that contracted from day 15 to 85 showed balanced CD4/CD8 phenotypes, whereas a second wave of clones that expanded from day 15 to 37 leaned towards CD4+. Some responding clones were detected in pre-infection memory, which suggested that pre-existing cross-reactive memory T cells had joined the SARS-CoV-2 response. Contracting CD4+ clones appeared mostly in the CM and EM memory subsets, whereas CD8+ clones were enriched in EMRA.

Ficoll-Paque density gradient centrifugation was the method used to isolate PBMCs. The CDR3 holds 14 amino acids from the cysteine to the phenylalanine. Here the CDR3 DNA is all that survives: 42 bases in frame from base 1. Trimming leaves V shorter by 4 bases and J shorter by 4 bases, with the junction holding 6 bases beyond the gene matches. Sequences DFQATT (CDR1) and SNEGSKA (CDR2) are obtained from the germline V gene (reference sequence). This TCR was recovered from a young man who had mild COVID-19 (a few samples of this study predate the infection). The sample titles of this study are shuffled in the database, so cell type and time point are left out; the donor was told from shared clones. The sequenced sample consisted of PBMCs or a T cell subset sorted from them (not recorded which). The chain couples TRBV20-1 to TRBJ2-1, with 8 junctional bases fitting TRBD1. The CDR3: CSAIPGQAYNEQFF. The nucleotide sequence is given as TGCAGTGCTATACCGGGACAGGCATACAATGAGCAGTTCTTC.